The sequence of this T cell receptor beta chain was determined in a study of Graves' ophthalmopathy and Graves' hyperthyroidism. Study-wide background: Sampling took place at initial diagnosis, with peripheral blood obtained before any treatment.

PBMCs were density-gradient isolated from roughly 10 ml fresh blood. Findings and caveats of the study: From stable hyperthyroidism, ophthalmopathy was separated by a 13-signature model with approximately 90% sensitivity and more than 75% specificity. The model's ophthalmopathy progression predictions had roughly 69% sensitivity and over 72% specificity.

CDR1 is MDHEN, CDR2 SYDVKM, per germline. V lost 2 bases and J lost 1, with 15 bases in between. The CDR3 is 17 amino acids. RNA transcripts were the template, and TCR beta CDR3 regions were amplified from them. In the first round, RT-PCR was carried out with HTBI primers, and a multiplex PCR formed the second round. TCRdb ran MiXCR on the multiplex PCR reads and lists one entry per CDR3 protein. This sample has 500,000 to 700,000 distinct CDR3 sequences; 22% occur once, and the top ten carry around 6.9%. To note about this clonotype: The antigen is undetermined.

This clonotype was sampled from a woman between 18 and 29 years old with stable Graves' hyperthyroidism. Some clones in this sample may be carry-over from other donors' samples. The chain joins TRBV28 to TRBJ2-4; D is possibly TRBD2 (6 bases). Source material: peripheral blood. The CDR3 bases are TGTGCCAGCAGTTTACGTCCTACTAGCCCCGCCAAAAACATTCAGTACTTC. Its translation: CASSLRPTSPAKNIQYF.